This T cell receptor beta chain was sequenced in a study of cytotoxic CD8 clonotypes in ibrutinib-treated CLL. Study details: Samples showed on average approximately 250,000 productive templates and approximately 94,000 productive rearrangements.

The CDR3 contains 19 residues. With V trimmed by 4 bases and J by 7 bases, 23 bases remained unmatched. Germline CDR1 and CDR2: SGHRS and YFSETQ. The method was immunoSEQ multiplex PCR; TCRdb's version includes in-frame clones alone and lacks a portion of them. The sample lists some 200,000 clones; around three quarters were seen once. This clone was seen a handful of times. This TCR was sampled from a human donor with chronic lymphocytic leukemia. This specimen was PBMCs, taken after 24 months of ibrutinib treatment. The chain couples TRBV5-1 to TRBJ2-1; 7 bases line up with TRBD1. CDR3 nucleotides: TGCGCCAGCAGCCCCCGGTCCTGGACAGGTCTTTCGACAAGGAATGAGCAGTTCTTC. Residues: CASSPRSWTGLSTRNEQFF.